Below, 2 T cell receptor beta chains from the same sample are listed, as sequenced in a study of blood T cells in healthy people across ages. Through a sample-barcoded 5' primer and a J-beta primer mix, a second PCR was run for roughly 6 to 12 cycles. TCRdb fed the 5' RACE reads into MiXCR, producing one record per CDR3 protein. The table lists around 820,000 distinct CDR3 sequences, around 25% of them singletons. These same data were also listed under a study on T cells of mothers and their children.

The sequenced sample was blood. The source is a boy between 5 and 17 years old in good health.

V is TRBV20-1 and J is TRBJ2-5, with D possibly being TRBD1 (5 bases). V lost 3 bases, J lost 2 bases, and 25 bases lay in between. This CDR3 has 18 residues. Germline CDR1 DFQATT, CDR2 SNEGSKA (reference sequence). DNA for the CDR3: TGCAGTGCTAGGGCTCAGGGTAAAACCGGACGGATGCAAGAGACCCAGTACTTC. Translation gives CSARAQGKTGRMQETQYF.

This clonotype was picked up many times. The CDR3 nucleotides read TGTGCCGTTGGGGACTTCCACACCGGGGAGCTGTTTTTT. Protein: CAVGDFHTGELFF. The chain uses TRBV6-2 or TRBV6-3 and TRBJ2-2; a possible D gene is TRBD2 (6 bases). The CDR3 consists of 13 residues. The V and J ends lost 11 bases and 3 bases respectively, with 13 bases between them. Germline CDR1 and CDR2: MNHEY and SVGEGT.